The clone carrying this TCR beta chain was detected only a few times. Its cognate antigen is unknown. The length of the CDR3 is 14 residues. Germline CDR1 LGHNA, CDR2 YNFKEQ. The V gene lost 1 base and the J gene lost 5 bases, with 10 bases spanning the gap. This sample stems from a study of molecular identifiers for immune sequencing clone quantification. Across the whole study: Replicates involved a five-way split of RNA from roughly 21,000 or 96,000 naive CD8 cells, with sequencing of four. Findings and caveats of the study: Clonotypes topping 20 RNA copies carried over 97% of effector molecules but under 1% of naive ones.

Sorting was used to obtain naive CD8 T cells (CD8+CD4-CCR7+CD45RA+). TCRdb itself ran the PCR reads through MiXCR, one entry per CDR3 protein. In the table there are about 320,000 distinct CDR3 sequences, about a quarter of which are singletons. Sequences were obtained from naive CD8+ T cells from blood, with Jurkat cell RNA spiked in. Subset: FACS-sorted CD8+CD4-CCR7+CD45RA+ naive T cells. This clonotype originated in a human donor in good health. Some libraries in this study had Jurkat cell RNA spiked in. The chain recombines TRBV4-2 with TRBJ2-3, with a possible D match to TRBD1 (6 bases). CDR3 sequence reads: CASSQVLQGDTQYF. The CDR3 DNA reads as TGTGCCAGCAGCCAAGTTCTACAGGGAGATACGCAGTATTTT.